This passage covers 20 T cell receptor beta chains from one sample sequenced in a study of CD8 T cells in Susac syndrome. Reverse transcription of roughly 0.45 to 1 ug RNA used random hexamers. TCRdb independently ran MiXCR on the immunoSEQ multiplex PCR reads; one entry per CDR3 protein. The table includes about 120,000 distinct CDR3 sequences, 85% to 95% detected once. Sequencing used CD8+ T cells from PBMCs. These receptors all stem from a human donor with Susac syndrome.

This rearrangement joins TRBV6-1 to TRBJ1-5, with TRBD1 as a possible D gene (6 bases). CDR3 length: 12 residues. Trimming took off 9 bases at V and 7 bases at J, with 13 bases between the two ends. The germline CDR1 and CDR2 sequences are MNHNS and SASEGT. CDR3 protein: CASTGWGQPQHF. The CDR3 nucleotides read TGTGCCAGTACAGGGTGGGGCCAGCCCCAGCATTTT.

As DNA, the CDR3 is TGTGCCAGCAGCTCACGACAGGGCCACTACGAGCAGTACTTC. This gives the protein CASSSRQGHYEQYF. The gene calls are TRBV7-6 and TRBJ2-7; 7 bases map to TRBD1. From germline, CDR1 is SGHVS and CDR2 FNYEAQ. CDR3 size: 14 residues. V was clipped by 4 bases and J by 3 bases; unmatched bases: 6.

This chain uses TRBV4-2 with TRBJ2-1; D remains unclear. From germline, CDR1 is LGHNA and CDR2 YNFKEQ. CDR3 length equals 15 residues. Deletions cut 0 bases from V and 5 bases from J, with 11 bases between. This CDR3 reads CASSQEISDHNEQFF. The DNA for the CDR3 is TGTGCCAGCAGCCAAGAGATCAGCGACCACAATGAGCAGTTCTTC.

The CDR3 reads CSVEAGEEAFF. The CDR3 region has the DNA TGCAGCGTCGAGGCGGGGGAAGAAGCTTTCTTT. V and J are TRBV29-1 and TRBJ1-1; D might be TRBD1 (5 bases). V shed 6 bases and J shed 8 bases, with 13 bases lying between them. Germline lookup yields CDR1 SQVTM and CDR2 ANQGSEA. CDR3 length: 11 residues.

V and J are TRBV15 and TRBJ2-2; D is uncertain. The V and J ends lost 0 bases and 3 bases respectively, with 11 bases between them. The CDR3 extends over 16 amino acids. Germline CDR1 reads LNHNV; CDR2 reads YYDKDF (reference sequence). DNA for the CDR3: TGTGCCACCAGCAGAGATCCAAGTACAGACACCGGGGAGCTGTTTTTT. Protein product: CATSRDPSTDTGELFF.

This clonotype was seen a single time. The CDR3 sequence: CASSVGGTEAFF. In DNA, the CDR3 is TGTGCCAGCAGCGTCGGGGGGACTGAAGCTTTCTTT. This chain connects TRBV9 to TRBJ1-1; D possibly corresponds to TRBD1 (5 bases). Trimming took off 2 bases at V and 5 bases at J, with 7 bases between the two ends. The CDR3 spans 12 residues. Germline V gene lookup returns CDR1 SGDLS and CDR2 YYNGEE.

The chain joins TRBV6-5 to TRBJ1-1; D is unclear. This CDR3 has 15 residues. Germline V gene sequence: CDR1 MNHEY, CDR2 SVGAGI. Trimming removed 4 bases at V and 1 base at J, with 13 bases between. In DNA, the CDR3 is TGTGCCAGCAGTTTAGAAGACACGTCGAACACTGAAGCTTTCTTT. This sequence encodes CASSLEDTSNTEAFF.

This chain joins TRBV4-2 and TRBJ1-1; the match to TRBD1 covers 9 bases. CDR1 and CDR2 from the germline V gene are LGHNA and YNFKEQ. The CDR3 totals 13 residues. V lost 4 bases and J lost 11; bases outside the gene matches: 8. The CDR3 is CASSPEGTGFAFF. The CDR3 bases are TGTGCCAGCAGCCCAGAGGGGACAGGGTTTGCTTTCTTT.

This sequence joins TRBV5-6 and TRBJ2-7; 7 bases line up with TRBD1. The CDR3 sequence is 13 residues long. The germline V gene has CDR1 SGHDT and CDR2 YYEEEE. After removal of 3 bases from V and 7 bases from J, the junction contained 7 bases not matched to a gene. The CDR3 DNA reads TGTGCCAGCAGCTCGGACAGGTGGTATGAGCAGTACTTC. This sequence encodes CASSSDRWYEQYF.

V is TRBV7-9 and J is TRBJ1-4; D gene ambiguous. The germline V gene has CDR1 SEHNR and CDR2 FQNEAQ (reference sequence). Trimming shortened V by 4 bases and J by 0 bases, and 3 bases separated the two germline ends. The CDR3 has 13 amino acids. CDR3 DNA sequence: TGTGCCAGCAGCTCCGCAACTAATGAAAAACTGTTTTTT. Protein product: CASSSATNEKLFF.

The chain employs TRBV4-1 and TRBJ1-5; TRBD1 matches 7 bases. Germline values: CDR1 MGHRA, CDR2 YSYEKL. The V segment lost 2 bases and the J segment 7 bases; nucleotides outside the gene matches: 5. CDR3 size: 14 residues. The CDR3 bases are TGCGCCAGCAGCCAATACCAGGGGGACCAGCCCCAGCATTTT. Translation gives CASSQYQGDQPQHF.

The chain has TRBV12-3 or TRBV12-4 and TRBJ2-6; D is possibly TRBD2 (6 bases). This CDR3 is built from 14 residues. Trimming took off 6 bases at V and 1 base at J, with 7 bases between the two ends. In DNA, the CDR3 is TGTGCCAGCAGGGGGGGATCTGGGGCCAACGTCCTGACTTTC. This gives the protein CASRGGSGANVLTF.

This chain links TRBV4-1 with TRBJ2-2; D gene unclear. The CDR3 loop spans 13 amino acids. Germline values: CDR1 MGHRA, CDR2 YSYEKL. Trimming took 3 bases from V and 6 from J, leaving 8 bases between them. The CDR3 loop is CASSHLISGELFF. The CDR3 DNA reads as TGCGCCAGCAGCCACTTAATCTCCGGGGAGCTGTTTTTT.

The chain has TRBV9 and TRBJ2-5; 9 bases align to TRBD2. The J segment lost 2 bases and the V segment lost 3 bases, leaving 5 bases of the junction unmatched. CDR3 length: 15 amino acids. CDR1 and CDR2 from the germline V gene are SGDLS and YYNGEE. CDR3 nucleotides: TGTGCCAGCAGCGGCGAGCTAGCGGGGCAAGAGACCCAGTACTTC. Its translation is CASSGELAGQETQYF.

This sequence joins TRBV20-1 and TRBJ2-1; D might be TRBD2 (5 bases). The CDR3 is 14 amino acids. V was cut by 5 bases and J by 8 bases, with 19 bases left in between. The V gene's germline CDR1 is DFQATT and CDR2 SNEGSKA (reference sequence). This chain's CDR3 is CSAEALDEGYEQFF. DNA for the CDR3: TGCAGTGCTGAAGCCCTTGATGAGGGCTATGAGCAGTTCTTC.

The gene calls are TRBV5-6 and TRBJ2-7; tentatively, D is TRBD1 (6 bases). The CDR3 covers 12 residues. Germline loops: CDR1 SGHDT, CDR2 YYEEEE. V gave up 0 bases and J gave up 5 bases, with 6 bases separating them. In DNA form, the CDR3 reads TGTGCCAGCAGCTTGGGACAGGACGAGCAGTACTTC. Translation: CASSLGQDEQYF.

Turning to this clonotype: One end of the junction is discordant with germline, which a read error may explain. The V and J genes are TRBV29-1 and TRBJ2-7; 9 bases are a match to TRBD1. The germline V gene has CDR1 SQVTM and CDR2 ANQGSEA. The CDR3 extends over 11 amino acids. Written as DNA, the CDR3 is TGCAGCGTTGAAATGGCGGGACAGGGTTTGTTC. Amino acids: CSVEMAGQGLF.

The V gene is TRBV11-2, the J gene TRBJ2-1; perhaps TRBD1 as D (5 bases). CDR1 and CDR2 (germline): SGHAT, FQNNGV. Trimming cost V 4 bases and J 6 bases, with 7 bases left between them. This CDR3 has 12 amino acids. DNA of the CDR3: TGTGCCAGCAGCTACCAGGGCAATGAGCAGTTCTTC. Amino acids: CASSYQGNEQFF.

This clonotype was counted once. The CDR3, as DNA: TGTGCCAGCAGCGTAGGCGGGGATATGAACACTGAAGCTTTCTTT. It yields the protein CASSVGGDMNTEAFF. This chain uses TRBV9 with TRBJ1-1; D not resolved. V was cut by 0 bases and J by 0 bases, with 9 bases left in between. The germline V gene encodes CDR1 SGDLS and CDR2 YYNGEE. The length of the CDR3 is 15 residues. Full variable domain (remainder filled in from reference TRBV9 and TRBJ1-1): DSGVTQTPKHLITATGQRVTLRCSPRSGDLSVYWYQQSLDQGLQFLIQYYNGEERAKGNILERFSAQQFPDLHSELNLSSLELGDSALYFCASSVGGDMNTEAFFGQGTRLTVV.

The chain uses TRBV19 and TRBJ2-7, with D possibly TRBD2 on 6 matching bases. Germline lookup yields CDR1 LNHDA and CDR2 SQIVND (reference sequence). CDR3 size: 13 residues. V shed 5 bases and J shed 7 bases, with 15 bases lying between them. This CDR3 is CASSPVPGVEQYF. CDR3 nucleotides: TGTGCCAGTAGTCCCGTCCCGGGGGTTGAGCAGTACTTC.